This T cell receptor (beta chain) was captured by sequencing in a study of control samples from healthy donors and cancer patients. The germline gives CDR1 GTSNPN, CDR2 SVGIG (reference sequence). The CDR3 is made up of 15 amino acids. V dropped 0 bases and J dropped 5 bases, with 16 bases sitting between them. Measured with immunoSEQ multiplex PCR; TCRdb has only the in-frame clones, and not every one. The sample has about 44,000 clones; approximately 89% are singletons. Sequenced sample: PBMCs. The clonotype comes from a woman aged 60-75 years with lung cancer. The chain employs TRBV30 and TRBJ1-1; TRBD1 is a possible D gene (5 bases). The CDR3: CAWSVVGLGGTEAFF. CDR3 nucleotides: TGTGCCTGGAGTGTAGTCGGCCTTGGGGGGACTGAAGCTTTCTTT.